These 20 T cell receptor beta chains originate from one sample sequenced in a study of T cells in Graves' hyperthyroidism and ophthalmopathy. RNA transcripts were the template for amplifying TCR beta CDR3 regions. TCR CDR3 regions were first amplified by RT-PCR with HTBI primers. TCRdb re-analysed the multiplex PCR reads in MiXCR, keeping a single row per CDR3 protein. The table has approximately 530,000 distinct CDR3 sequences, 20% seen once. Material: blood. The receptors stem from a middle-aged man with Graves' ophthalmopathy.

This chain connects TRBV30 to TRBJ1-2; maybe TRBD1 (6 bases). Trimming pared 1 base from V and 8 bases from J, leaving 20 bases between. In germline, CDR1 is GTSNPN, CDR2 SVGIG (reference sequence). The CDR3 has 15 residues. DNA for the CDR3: TGTGCCTGGAGTGCTCGGGGGCGGGGAGAAAGCGGCTACACCTTC. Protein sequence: CAWSARGRGESGYTF. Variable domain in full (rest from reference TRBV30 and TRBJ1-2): SQTIHQWPATLVQPVGSPLSLECTVEGTSNPNLYWYRQAAGRGLQLLFYSVGIGQISSEVPQNLSASRPQDRQFILSSKKLLLSDSGFYLCAWSARGRGESGYTFGSGTRLTVV.

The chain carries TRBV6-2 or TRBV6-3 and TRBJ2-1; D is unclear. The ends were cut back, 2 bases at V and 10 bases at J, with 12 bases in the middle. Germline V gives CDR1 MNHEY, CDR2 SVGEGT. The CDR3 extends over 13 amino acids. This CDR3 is CASSYPMPREQFF. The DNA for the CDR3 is TGTGCCAGCAGTTACCCTATGCCCCGCGAGCAGTTCTTC.

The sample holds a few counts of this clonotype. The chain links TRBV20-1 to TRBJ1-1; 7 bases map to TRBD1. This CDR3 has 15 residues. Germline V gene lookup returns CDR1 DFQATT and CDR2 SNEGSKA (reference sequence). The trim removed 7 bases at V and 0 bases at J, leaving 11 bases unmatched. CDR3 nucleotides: TGCAGTGAGTCTCGGACAGGCACAATGAACACTGAAGCTTTCTTT. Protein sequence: CSESRTGTMNTEAFF.

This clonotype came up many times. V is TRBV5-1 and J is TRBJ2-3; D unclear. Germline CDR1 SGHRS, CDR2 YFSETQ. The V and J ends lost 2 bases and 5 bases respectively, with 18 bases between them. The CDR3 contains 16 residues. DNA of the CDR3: TGCGCCAGCAGCTTCTCTTCTATAGGGCGGAGAGATACGCAGTATTTT. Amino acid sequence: CASSFSSIGRRDTQYF.

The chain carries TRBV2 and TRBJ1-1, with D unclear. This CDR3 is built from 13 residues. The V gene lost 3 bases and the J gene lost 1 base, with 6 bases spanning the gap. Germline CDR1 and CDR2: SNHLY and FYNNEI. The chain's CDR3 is CASSEKRNTEAFF. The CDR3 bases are TGTGCCAGCAGTGAGAAAAGGAACACTGAAGCTTTCTTT.

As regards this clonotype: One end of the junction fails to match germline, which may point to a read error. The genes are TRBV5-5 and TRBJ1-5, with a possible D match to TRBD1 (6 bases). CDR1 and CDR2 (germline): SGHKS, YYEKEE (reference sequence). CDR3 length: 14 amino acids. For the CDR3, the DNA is TGTGCCGGCAGCTCCGGACAGAATGGTCAGCCCCAGCATTTT. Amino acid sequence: CAGSSGQNGQPQHF.

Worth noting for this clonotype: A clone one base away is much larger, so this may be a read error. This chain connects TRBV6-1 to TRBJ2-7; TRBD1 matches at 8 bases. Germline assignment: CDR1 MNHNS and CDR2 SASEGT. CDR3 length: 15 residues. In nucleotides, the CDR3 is TGTGCCAGCAGCGGACCCCGGACAGGGAGCTACGGGCAGTACTTC. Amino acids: CASSGPRTGSYGQYF.

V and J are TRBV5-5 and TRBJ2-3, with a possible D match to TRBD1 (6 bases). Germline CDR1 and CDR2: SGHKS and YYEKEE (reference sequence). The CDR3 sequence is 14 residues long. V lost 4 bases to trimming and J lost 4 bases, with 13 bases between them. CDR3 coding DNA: TGTGCCAGCAGCGACTCGCAGGGGTCAGATACGCAGTATTTT. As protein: CASSDSQGSDTQYF.

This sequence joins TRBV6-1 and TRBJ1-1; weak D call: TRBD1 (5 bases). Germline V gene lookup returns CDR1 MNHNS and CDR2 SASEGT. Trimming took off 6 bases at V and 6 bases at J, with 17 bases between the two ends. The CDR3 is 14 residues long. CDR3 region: CASRPPGGAAEAFF. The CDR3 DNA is TGTGCCAGCAGACCCCCGGGCGGGGCGGCTGAAGCTTTCTTT.

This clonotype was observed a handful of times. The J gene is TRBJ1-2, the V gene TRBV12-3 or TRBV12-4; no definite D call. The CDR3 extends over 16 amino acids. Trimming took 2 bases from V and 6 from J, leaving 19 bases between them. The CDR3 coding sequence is TGTGCCAGCAGTTTAAACCGCGTTACGCTAGAAAATGGCTACACCTTC. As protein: CASSLNRVTLENGYTF.

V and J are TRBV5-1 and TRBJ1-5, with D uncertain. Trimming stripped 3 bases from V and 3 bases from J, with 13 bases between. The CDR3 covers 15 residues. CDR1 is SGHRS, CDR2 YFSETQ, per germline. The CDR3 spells CASSYDGSANQPQHF. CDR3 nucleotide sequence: TGCGCCAGCAGCTATGATGGGTCGGCCAATCAGCCCCAGCATTTT.

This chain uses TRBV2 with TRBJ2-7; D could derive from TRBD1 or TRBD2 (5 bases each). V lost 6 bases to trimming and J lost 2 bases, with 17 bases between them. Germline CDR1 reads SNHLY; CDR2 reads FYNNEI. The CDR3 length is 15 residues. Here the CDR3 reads CASSLDSKGPYEQYF. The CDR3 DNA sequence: TGTGCCAGCAGCCTAGATTCTAAGGGACCCTACGAGCAGTACTTC.

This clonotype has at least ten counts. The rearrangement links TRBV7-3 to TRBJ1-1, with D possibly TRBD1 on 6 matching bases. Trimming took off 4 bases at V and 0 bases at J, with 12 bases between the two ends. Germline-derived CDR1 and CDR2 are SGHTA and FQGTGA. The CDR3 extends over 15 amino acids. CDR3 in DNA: TGTGCCAGCAGCTCCCTGGGGGCCATGAACACTGAAGCTTTCTTT. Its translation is CASSSLGAMNTEAFF.

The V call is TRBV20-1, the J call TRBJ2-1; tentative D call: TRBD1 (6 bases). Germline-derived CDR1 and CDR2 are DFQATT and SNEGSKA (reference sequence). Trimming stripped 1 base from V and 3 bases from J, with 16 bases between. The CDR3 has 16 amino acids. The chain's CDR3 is CSARVRTGNLYNEQFF. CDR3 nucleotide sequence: TGCAGTGCTAGAGTCCGTACAGGGAATCTCTACAATGAGCAGTTCTTC.

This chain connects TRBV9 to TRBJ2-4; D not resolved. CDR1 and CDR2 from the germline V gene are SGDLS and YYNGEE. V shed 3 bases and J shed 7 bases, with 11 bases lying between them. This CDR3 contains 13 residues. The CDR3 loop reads CASSETRSNIQYF. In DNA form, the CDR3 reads TGTGCCAGCAGCGAGACAAGGAGTAACATTCAGTACTTC.

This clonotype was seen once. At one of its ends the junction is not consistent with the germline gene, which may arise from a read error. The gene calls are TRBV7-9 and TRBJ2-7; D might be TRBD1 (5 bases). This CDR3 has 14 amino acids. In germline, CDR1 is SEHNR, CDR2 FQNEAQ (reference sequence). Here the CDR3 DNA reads TGTGCCAGCAGCGACTCTAGGGGATCCTACGAGCAGCACTTC. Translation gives CASSDSRGSYEQHF.

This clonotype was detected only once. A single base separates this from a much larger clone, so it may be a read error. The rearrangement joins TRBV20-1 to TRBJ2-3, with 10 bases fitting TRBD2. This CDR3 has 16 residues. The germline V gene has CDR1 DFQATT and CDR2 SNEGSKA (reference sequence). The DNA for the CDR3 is TGCAGTGCTATTAGGTCTAGCGGGAGTGTCACAGGTACGCAGTATTTT. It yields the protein CSAIRSSGSVTGTQYF.

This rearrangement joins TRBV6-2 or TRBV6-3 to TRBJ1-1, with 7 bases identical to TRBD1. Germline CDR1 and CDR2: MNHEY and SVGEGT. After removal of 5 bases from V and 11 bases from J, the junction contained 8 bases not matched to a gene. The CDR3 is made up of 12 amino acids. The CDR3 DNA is TGTGCCAGCAGTCGCCAGGGGGATAGGGCTTTCTTT. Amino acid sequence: CASSRQGDRAFF.

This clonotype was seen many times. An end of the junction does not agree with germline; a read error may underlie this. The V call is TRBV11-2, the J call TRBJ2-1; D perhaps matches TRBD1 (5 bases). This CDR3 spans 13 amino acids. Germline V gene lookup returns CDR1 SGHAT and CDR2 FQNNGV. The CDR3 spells CASSGAAYSEQFF. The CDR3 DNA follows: TGTGCCAGCAGCGGGGCAGCCTACAGTGAGCAGTTCTTC.

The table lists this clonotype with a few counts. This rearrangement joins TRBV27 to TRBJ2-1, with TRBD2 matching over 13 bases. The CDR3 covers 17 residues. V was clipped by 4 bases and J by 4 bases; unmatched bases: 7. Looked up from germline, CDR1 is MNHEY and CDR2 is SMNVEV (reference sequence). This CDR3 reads CASSSWTSGSLYNEQFF. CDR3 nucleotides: TGTGCCAGCAGTTCTTGGACTAGCGGGAGTCTTTACAATGAGCAGTTCTTC.